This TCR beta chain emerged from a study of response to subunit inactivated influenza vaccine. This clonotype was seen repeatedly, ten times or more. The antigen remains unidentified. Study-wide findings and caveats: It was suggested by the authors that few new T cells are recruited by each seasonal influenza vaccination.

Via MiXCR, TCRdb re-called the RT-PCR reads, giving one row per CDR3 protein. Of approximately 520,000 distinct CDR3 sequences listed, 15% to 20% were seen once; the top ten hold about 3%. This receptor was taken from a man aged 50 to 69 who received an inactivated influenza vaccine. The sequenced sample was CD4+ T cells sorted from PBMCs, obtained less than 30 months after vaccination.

DNA for the CDR3: TGCAGTGCAAAGGACAGGGGGCGCGGGAACACTGAAGCTTTCTTT. It is translated as CSAKDRGRGNTEAFF. The chain employs TRBV20-1 and TRBJ1-1; 11 nucleotides align to TRBD1. V lost 6 bases, J lost 1 base, and 7 bases stayed unmatched. This CDR3 spans 15 amino acids. Per the germline V gene, CDR1 is DFQATT and CDR2 is SNEGSKA (reference sequence).